The 30 T cell receptor beta chains in this list originate from one sample, sequenced in a study of blood T cell repertoires in COVID-19. TCRdb's copy holds only in-frame clones and misses some; the assay was immunoSEQ multiplex PCR. The sample consists of more than 65,000 clones, roughly 87% of them appearing once. The material sequenced was peripheral blood. The receptors originated from a man aged 55-75 years with acute or convalescent COVID-19.

This clone has just a few counts. This rearrangement joins TRBV4-3 to TRBJ1-6; no clear D gene. Germline V CDR1 and CDR2: LGHNA, YSLEER. Trimming pared 0 bases from V and 9 bases from J, leaving 6 bases between. The CDR3 covers 13 residues. The CDR3 nucleotides are TGCGCCAGCAGCCAAGATCTCGGTTCACCCCTCCACTTT. As protein: CASSQDLGSPLHF.

V is TRBV10-2 and J is TRBJ2-5, with a weak D call TRBD1 (6 bases). Trimming stripped 10 bases from V and 5 bases from J, with 14 bases between. CDR1 is WSHSY, CDR2 SAAADI, per germline. The CDR3 contains 12 residues. The CDR3 DNA reads as TGCGCCACAAAACAGGGACGGGAGACCCAGTACTTC. Translated: CATKQGRETQYF.

The gene calls are TRBV4-1 and TRBJ1-1; 11 positions agree with TRBD1. V was clipped by 5 bases and J by 0 bases; unmatched bases: 5. Germline CDR1 and CDR2: MGHRA and YSYEKL. The CDR3 loop spans 16 amino acids. The chain's CDR3 is CASSLGQGAVNTEAFF. The CDR3 DNA is TGCGCCAGCAGCTTAGGACAGGGGGCTGTGAACACTGAAGCTTTCTTT.

V and J are TRBV29-1 and TRBJ2-7; 9 nucleotides match TRBD1. The V gene end was trimmed by 2 bases and the J gene end by 3 bases; junction bases not matched to a gene: 5. CDR1 and CDR2 from the germline V gene are SQVTM and ANQGSEA. The CDR3 spans 14 residues. The DNA of the CDR3 is TGCAGCGTTGAAAGGGGACAGGGAGTCTACGAGCAGTACTTC. Amino acid sequence: CSVERGQGVYEQYF.

The chain joins TRBV6-5 to TRBJ1-5; 8 positions agree with TRBD1. J lost 7 bases, V lost 0 bases, and 5 bases had no gene match. Per germline, CDR1 MNHEY and CDR2 SVGAGI. This CDR3 has 15 residues. The CDR3 nucleotides are TGTGCCAGCAGTTACTCGGACAGGGAGGACCAGCCCCAGCATTTT. As protein: CASSYSDREDQPQHF.

The J gene is TRBJ2-3, the V gene TRBV28, with TRBD2 matching 12 bases. J was trimmed by 14 bases and V by 2 bases; bases with no gene match: 8. The CDR3 is made up of 14 amino acids. Germline V gives CDR1 MDHEN, CDR2 SYDVKM. CDR3 coding DNA: TGTGCCAGCAGTTTAGGAACCGGGACTAGCGGGCGGTATTTT. This codes for CASSLGTGTSGRYF. The complete variable domain, with remaining parts taken from reference TRBV28 and TRBJ2-3, reads DVKVTQSSRYLVKRTGEKVFLECVQDMDHENMFWYRQDPGLGLRLIYFSYDVKMKEKGDIPEGYSVSREKKERFSLILESASTNQTSMYLCASSLGTGTSGRYFGPGTRLTVL.

The CDR3, as DNA: TGCAGTGCTAGTCTGGCAGATCAGCCCCAGCATTTT. Translating it yields CSASLADQPQHF. The chain recombines TRBV20-1 with TRBJ1-5; D gene ambiguous. This CDR3 contains 12 residues. The ends were cut back, 3 bases at V and 5 bases at J, with 8 bases in the middle. Germline CDR1 reads DFQATT; CDR2 reads SNEGSKA (reference sequence).

V gene TRBV6-1 combines with J gene TRBJ2-1, with D tentatively TRBD2 (6 bases). This CDR3 has 16 residues. V gave up 2 bases and J gave up 1 base, with 12 bases separating them. Germline lookup yields CDR1 MNHNS and CDR2 SASEGT. CDR3 bases: TGTGCCAGCAGTGAATCGATGGGACTGTCCTACAATGAGCAGTTCTTC. This encodes CASSESMGLSYNEQFF.

Only one count was recorded for this clone. This sequence joins TRBV28 and TRBJ1-1, with D maybe TRBD1 (5 bases). The length of the CDR3 is 14 residues. The V gene's germline CDR1 is MDHEN and CDR2 SYDVKM. The V end lost 5 bases, the J end lost 1 base, and 11 bases lay between the germline ends. The CDR3 reads CASSRLDRNTEAFF. CDR3 in DNA: TGTGCCAGCAGTCGGCTCGACAGGAACACTGAAGCTTTCTTT.

This clone has just one count. This chain joins TRBV7-3 and TRBJ1-2; 9 bases agree with TRBD1. The V gene end was trimmed by 1 base and the J gene end by 1 base; junction bases not matched to a gene: 7. This CDR3 is 17 amino acids long. From germline, CDR1 is SGHTA and CDR2 FQGTGA. The CDR3 sequence: CASSLNGGTGHNYGYTF. As DNA, the CDR3 is TGTGCCAGCAGCTTAAATGGCGGGACAGGGCATAACTATGGCTACACCTTC.

This chain joins TRBV7-2 and TRBJ1-2, with D tentatively TRBD1 (6 bases). Trimming shortened V by 0 bases and J by 5 bases, and 7 bases separated the two germline ends. The CDR3 consists of 13 residues. Germline V lookup: CDR1 SGHTA, CDR2 FQGNSA. DNA for the CDR3: TGTGCCAGCAGCTTAGCCACAGGGTATGGCTACACCTTC. This gives the protein CASSLATGYGYTF.

The rearrangement joins TRBV10-3 to TRBJ2-3, with TRBD1 as a possible D gene (5 bases). In germline, CDR1 is ENHRY, CDR2 SYGVKD. This CDR3 is built from 14 residues. V gave up 3 bases and J gave up 4 bases, with 11 bases separating them. CDR3 sequence: CAISDRQGSDTQYF. Written as DNA, the CDR3 is TGTGCCATCAGTGATAGGCAGGGCTCAGATACGCAGTATTTT.

This clone was seen just once. The V gene is TRBV24-1, the J gene TRBJ2-3; 8 bases map to TRBD2. This CDR3 has 14 residues. V lost 9 bases to trimming and J lost 3 bases; unmatched junction nucleotides: 7. CDR1 and CDR2 (germline): KGHDR, SFDVKD. In nucleotides, the CDR3 is TGTGCCACCTCAGCGGGGGATCTGACAGATACGCAGTATTTT. Translation: CATSAGDLTDTQYF.

The sample holds one count of this clone. The CDR3: CASSQVEALFQETQYF. The CDR3 DNA reads as TGTGCCAGCAGCCAAGTTGAAGCTTTGTTCCAAGAGACCCAGTACTTC. The gene calls are TRBV3-1 (or the pseudogene TRBV3-2) and TRBJ2-5; D is ambiguous. CDR1 is LGHDT and CDR2 is YNNKEL in the germline V gene (reference sequence). V lost 1 base, J lost 1 base, and 13 bases lay in between. There are 16 residues in the CDR3.

The J gene is TRBJ1-4, the V gene TRBV6-1; TRBD1 matches 8 bases. CDR3 length: 15 residues. V lost 2 bases to trimming and J lost 4 bases; unmatched junction nucleotides: 3. CDR1 is MNHNS and CDR2 is SASEGT in the germline V gene. The chain's CDR3 is CASSERQGFNEKLFF. The CDR3, as DNA: TGTGCCAGCAGTGAAAGACAGGGGTTTAATGAAAAACTGTTTTTT.

There are a few counts of this clone. This chain uses TRBV5-6 with TRBJ1-4, with D maybe TRBD1 (6 bases). Trimming stripped 4 bases from V and 4 bases from J, with 17 bases between. The CDR3 loop spans 16 amino acids. Germline V gives CDR1 SGHDT, CDR2 YYEEEE. The CDR3 region has the DNA TGTGCCAGCAGCCCTGATGCAGACAGGAGTAATGAAAAACTGTTTTTT. Its translation is CASSPDADRSNEKLFF.

The chain uses TRBV6-5 and TRBJ1-3, with 9 positions matching TRBD1. The CDR3 length is 15 residues. Losses at the gene ends were 7 bases for V and 4 bases for J; bases not matched to a gene: 8. CDR1 and CDR2 from the germline V gene are MNHEY and SVGAGI. Written as DNA, the CDR3 is TGTGCCAGCAAGGGACAGGGTTTCTTCGGAAACACCATATATTTT. It specifies CASKGQGFFGNTIYF.

This chain connects TRBV29-1 to TRBJ1-1, with D tentatively TRBD1 (6 bases). The V gene's germline CDR1 is SQVTM and CDR2 ANQGSEA. The V end was cut by 6 bases, the J end by 1 base, with 12 bases between. CDR3 size: 13 residues. The CDR3 DNA is TGCAGCGTCCTAGGGGGGGCGAACACTGAAGCTTTCTTT. Translating it yields CSVLGGANTEAFF.

This clone was seen a single time. The chain links TRBV6-5 to TRBJ2-5; possibly TRBD2 for D (6 bases). The CDR3 covers 11 residues. Germline CDR1 is MNHEY and CDR2 is SVGAGI. V was trimmed by 7 bases and J by 9 bases, leaving 12 bases between them. The CDR3 nucleotides read TGTGCCAGCACCTACGGAGGGGCCCAGTACTTC. Translated: CASTYGGAQYF.

J is TRBJ1-1 and V is TRBV19; tentative D call: TRBD1 (5 bases). CDR1 is LNHDA, CDR2 SQIVND, per germline (reference sequence). The CDR3 is 13 amino acids. V was cut by 7 bases and J by 5 bases, with 14 bases left in between. This chain's CDR3 is CASTFREGTEAFF. The CDR3 nucleotides read TGTGCCAGTACATTCAGGGAGGGGACTGAAGCTTTCTTT. Using reference TRBV19 and TRBJ1-1 for the parts outside the CDR3, the full variable domain is DGGITQSPKYLFRKEGQNVTLSCEQNLNHDAMYWYRQDPGQGLRLIYYSQIVNDFQKGDIAEGYSVSREKKESFPLTVTSAQKNPTAFYLCASTFREGTEAFFGQGTRLTVV.

This clone was observed once. The genes are TRBV5-1 and TRBJ1-1; 7 nucleotides align to TRBD1. Trimming removed 0 bases from V and 0 bases from J; junction bases left unmatched: 2. The CDR3 extends over 15 amino acids. Germline V gene sequence: CDR1 SGHRS, CDR2 YFSETQ. The CDR3 reads CASSLGTGLNTEAFF. Here the CDR3 DNA reads TGCGCCAGCAGCTTGGGGACAGGCCTGAACACTGAAGCTTTCTTT.

There are a few counts of this clone. The V call is TRBV19, the J call TRBJ1-1; D is possibly TRBD1 (5 bases). V was shortened by 9 bases and J by 7 bases, with 9 bases between the two germline ends. The CDR3 sequence is 10 residues long. Germline CDR1 and CDR2: LNHDA and SQIVND (reference sequence). The CDR3 coding sequence is TGTGCCAGCGGGGACTTTGAAGCTTTCTTT. Translating it yields CASGDFEAFF.

The chain uses TRBV30 and TRBJ2-7; D is possibly TRBD2 (5 bases). Per germline, CDR1 GTSNPN and CDR2 SVGIG (reference sequence). The CDR3 extends over 14 amino acids. The V and J ends lost 5 bases and 8 bases respectively, with 22 bases between them. In DNA form, the CDR3 reads TGTGCCTGGGGGCGGCGGGTACCATCCTTCCAGCAGTACTTC. Translating gives CAWGRRVPSFQQYF.

The gene calls are TRBV2 and TRBJ2-3, with TRBD2 matching 8 bases. Germline V gives CDR1 SNHLY, CDR2 FYNNEI. With V trimmed by 4 bases and J by 0 bases, 6 bases remained unmatched. The CDR3 sequence is 16 residues long. The CDR3: CASSATSGTSTDTQYF. CDR3 DNA: TGTGCCAGCAGTGCAACTAGCGGAACTAGCACAGATACGCAGTATTTT.

J is TRBJ1-3 and V is TRBV30; the D gene is possibly TRBD1 (5 bases). The V and J ends lost 7 bases and 3 bases respectively, with 13 bases between them. There are 13 residues in the CDR3. Germline loops: CDR1 GTSNPN, CDR2 SVGIG (reference sequence). In DNA, the CDR3 is TGTGCCTCCTATAGAGACAGTGGAAACACCATATATTTT. Protein: CASYRDSGNTIYF.

This rearrangement joins TRBV6-5 to TRBJ2-3; D is possibly TRBD2 (6 bases). V shed 6 bases and J shed 1 base, with 14 bases lying between them. This CDR3 spans 15 amino acids. CDR1 MNHEY and CDR2 SVGAGI come from the germline V gene. The CDR3 protein is CASSALGGGTDTQYF. The CDR3 region has the DNA TGTGCCAGCAGCGCCCTGGGCGGGGGCACAGATACGCAGTATTTT.

This chain connects TRBV2 to TRBJ2-3; D is unresolved. The ends were cut back, 5 bases at V and 7 bases at J, with 13 bases in the middle. The CDR3 runs to 13 residues. The germline V gene encodes CDR1 SNHLY and CDR2 FYNNEI. CDR3 amino acids: CASSQATRNTQYF. The CDR3 nucleotides are TGTGCCAGCAGTCAGGCAACACGGAATACGCAGTATTTT.

For the CDR3, the DNA is TGCAGCGTTGTGGGGAGCTCGGGATCGGAGGGCTACACCTTC. Translation gives CSVVGSSGSEGYTF. The rearrangement joins TRBV29-1 to TRBJ1-2; D gene unclear. This CDR3 contains 14 residues. Germline V gene lookup returns CDR1 SQVTM and CDR2 ANQGSEA. V shed 4 bases and J shed 8 bases, with 20 bases lying between them.

This sequence joins TRBV5-6 and TRBJ1-2; 8 positions agree with TRBD1. V dropped 4 bases and J dropped 4; count of bases not matched to a gene: 9. Germline V gene lookup returns CDR1 SGHDT and CDR2 YYEEEE. CDR3 length: 15 residues. The CDR3 nucleotides are TGTGCCAGCAGCCCCGGGACAGGCCTCTTCTATGGCTACACCTTC. Encoded protein: CASSPGTGLFYGYTF. The variable domain in full, completed from reference TRBV5-6 and TRBJ1-2, reads DAGVTQSPTHLIKTRGQQVTLRCSPKSGHDTVSWYQQALGQGPQFIFQYYEEEERQRGNFPDRFSGHQFPNYSSELNVNALLLGDSALYLCASSPGTGLFYGYTFGSGTRLTVV.

This chain links TRBV6-6 with TRBJ2-5; D is undetermined. CDR3 length: 13 amino acids. CDR1 is MNHNY and CDR2 is SVGAGI in the germline V gene (reference sequence). V lost 5 bases, J lost 4 bases, and 11 bases lay in between. The CDR3 region has the DNA TGTGCCAGCAGTCGTAGCCCTACAGAGACCCAGTACTTC. Its translation: CASSRSPTETQYF.